The next 18 T cell receptor beta chains were all read from a single sample in a study of radiation and T cells in renal cell carcinoma. The table came from immunoSEQ multiplex PCR; TCRdb's copy has only in-frame clones and leaves some out. Of around 16,000 clones detected, about 64% appear once; the ten largest clones hold 25% to 30%. Treatment specified: 15 Gy SBRT to primary tumor, nephrectomy 4 weeks later. The sample in question was tumor tissue, obtained from a patient whose treatment included radiotherapy and nephrectomy. These receptors were obtained from a woman in her 70s with renal cell carcinoma.

This clone was detected a few times. The J gene is TRBJ2-1, the V gene TRBV29-1, with D unresolved. Per germline, CDR1 SQVTM and CDR2 ANQGSEA. With 7 bases removed from V and 0 bases from J, the gap between germline ends came to 13 bases. This CDR3 has 14 amino acids. CDR3 DNA: TGCAGCGCTGGACCGATAAGCTCCTACAATGAGCAGTTCTTC. It specifies CSAGPISSYNEQFF.

The J gene is TRBJ2-7, the V gene TRBV27; TRBD1 aligns across 9 bases. The CDR3 consists of 16 residues. Trimming removed 3 bases from V and 5 bases from J; junction bases left unmatched: 11. Germline V gives CDR1 MNHEY, CDR2 SMNVEV (reference sequence). The CDR3 DNA is TGTGCCAGCAGTTTGGGGCCCGGGACAGGGTTAAACGAGCAGTACTTC. Translating it yields CASSLGPGTGLNEQYF.

The genes are TRBV7-9 and TRBJ1-2, with D tentatively TRBD1 (5 bases). CDR3 length equals 13 residues. V was cut by 5 bases and J by 5 bases, with 12 bases left in between. Germline assignment: CDR1 SEHNR and CDR2 FQNEAQ (reference sequence). The CDR3 DNA follows: TGTGCCAGCAGCCTCGGGGGGTATTATGGCTACACCTTC. This translates into CASSLGGYYGYTF.

This sequence joins TRBV9 and TRBJ2-1; D remains ambiguous. The germline gives CDR1 SGDLS, CDR2 YYNGEE. This CDR3 has 12 amino acids. The V end lost 5 bases, the J end lost 4 bases, and 7 bases lay between the germline ends. DNA for the CDR3: TGTGCCAGCAGTCAGAATTACAATGAGCAGTTCTTC. Protein product: CASSQNYNEQFF.

The rearrangement links TRBV19 to TRBJ2-1, with TRBD2 identical over 9 bases. Trimming at V came to 5 bases and at J to 9 bases, leaving 17 bases not matched to a gene. The CDR3 is 17 amino acids. The germline gives CDR1 LNHDA, CDR2 SQIVND (reference sequence). The CDR3 spells CASSSVLGLAKGGEQFF. CDR3 bases: TGTGCCAGTAGTTCGGTTTTGGGACTAGCAAAGGGTGGTGAGCAGTTCTTC.

The chain uses TRBV30 and TRBJ2-7, with 10 bases matching TRBD2. The germline V gene encodes CDR1 GTSNPN and CDR2 SVGIG (reference sequence). V gave up 0 bases and J gave up 1 base; unmatched junction bases: 3. This CDR3 is built from 15 residues. CDR3 nucleotides: TGTGCCTGGAGTGTGACTAGCGGGCCTTCCTACGAGCAGTACTTC. It codes for CAWSVTSGPSYEQYF.

The chain couples TRBV5-8 to TRBJ2-5, with 14 bases aligning to TRBD2. The germline V gene has CDR1 SGHTS and CDR2 YDEGEE. The CDR3 consists of 16 residues. Trimming took 0 bases from V and 4 from J; bases not matched to a gene: 2. CDR3 coding DNA: TGTGCCAGCAGCTTGGCGGGACTAGCGGGAGCAGAGACCCAGTACTTC. As protein: CASSLAGLAGAETQYF.

The CDR3 coding sequence is TGTGCCAGCAGTTCGGGGGCCCGCCGCGGGCAGTTCTTC. Translated, it gives CASSSGARRGQFF. The chain recombines TRBV6-5 with TRBJ2-1; perhaps D is TRBD1 or TRBD2 (6 bases each). Trimming shortened V by 4 bases and J by 12 bases, and 16 bases separated the two germline ends. CDR3 length: 13 amino acids. CDR1 and CDR2 from the germline V gene are MNHEY and SVGAGI.

The chain has TRBV13 and TRBJ1-2, with no clear D. Germline values: CDR1 PRHDT, CDR2 FYEKMQ (reference sequence). Between the trimmed V and J ends, which lost 2 bases and 2 bases, there was a span of 12 bases. The CDR3 consists of 15 residues. CDR3 sequence: CASSLSEGINYGYTF. Written as DNA, the CDR3 is TGTGCCAGCAGCTTATCTGAGGGAATAAACTATGGCTACACCTTC.

The J gene is TRBJ2-7, the V gene TRBV27, with D maybe TRBD2 (7 bases). The CDR3 length is 16 residues. Germline CDR1 reads MNHEY; CDR2 reads SMNVEV (reference sequence). V shed 4 bases and J shed 0 bases, with 16 bases lying between them. CDR3 sequence reads: CASSSEGRGDSYEQYF. The CDR3 DNA reads as TGTGCCAGCAGTTCCGAGGGGAGGGGGGACTCCTACGAGCAGTACTTC.

V is TRBV5-5 and J is TRBJ1-5; D is undetermined. The ends were cut back, 1 base at V and 3 bases at J, with 5 bases in the middle. Germline CDR1 reads SGHKS; CDR2 reads YYEKEE (reference sequence). This CDR3 region has 13 residues. CDR3 loop: CASSLSDNQPQHF. The DNA of the CDR3 is TGTGCCAGCAGCTTGTCAGACAATCAGCCCCAGCATTTT.

The chain has TRBV19 and TRBJ2-1; TRBD2 matches at 12 bases. This CDR3 comprises 19 residues. CDR1 LNHDA and CDR2 SQIVND come from the germline V gene (reference sequence). With 5 bases clipped from V and 1 base from J, the junction kept 12 bases outside the gene matches. CDR3 coding DNA: TGTGCCAGTAGTGGCCCTAGCGGGAGGGCCGTCGGGTCCTACAATGAGCAGTTCTTC. Amino acid sequence: CASSGPSGRAVGSYNEQFF.

The V call is TRBV5-1, the J call TRBJ2-6; 11 nucleotides line up with TRBD1. CDR3 length equals 18 residues. Looked up from germline, CDR1 is SGHRS and CDR2 is YFSETQ. V was clipped by 1 base and J by 2 bases; unmatched bases: 5. The CDR3 DNA follows: TGCGCCAGCAGCTTGACCTGGACAGGGGGCGCTGGGGCCAACGTCCTGACTTTC. This translates into CASSLTWTGGAGANVLTF.

This chain joins TRBV25-1 and TRBJ2-5, with 9 nucleotides matching TRBD1. V gave up 1 base and J gave up 5 bases; unmatched junction bases: 8. In germline, CDR1 is MGHDK, CDR2 SYGVNS. The CDR3 sequence is 16 residues long. For the CDR3, the DNA is TGTGCCAGCAGTGAATTACGGACAGGGGTCATTGAGACCCAGTACTTC. This gives the protein CASSELRTGVIETQYF. The full variable domain, with the rest looked up from reference TRBV25-1 and TRBJ2-5, is EADIYQTPRYLVIGTGKKITLECSQTMGHDKMYWYQQDPGMELHLIHYSYGVNSTEKGDLSSESTVSRIRTEHFPLTLESARPSHTSQYLCASSELRTGVIETQYFGPGTRLLVL.

The chain is built from TRBV30 and TRBJ2-1; 14 nucleotides match TRBD2. J was trimmed by 0 bases and V by 0 bases; bases with no gene match: 4. CDR1 is GTSNPN and CDR2 is SVGIG in the germline V gene (reference sequence). This CDR3 comprises 18 residues. The CDR3 sequence: CAWSVGLAGDLSYNEQFF. The CDR3 DNA reads as TGTGCCTGGAGTGTGGGACTAGCGGGAGACCTCTCCTACAATGAGCAGTTCTTC.

Only a few counts were recorded for this clone. The chain uses TRBV21-1 and TRBJ2-7; TRBD1, the table's D call, was not compared with the DNA. TRBV21-1 is tagged as a pseudogene. The CDR3 is made up of 17 amino acids. The CDR3 is CASSPAAESGTEGEQYF. In nucleotides, the CDR3 is TGTGCCAGCAGCCCAGCGGCAGAATCTGGGACAGAGGGCGAGCAGTACTTC.

This clone was picked up a small number of times. This chain links TRBV6-5 with TRBJ1-6, with a tentative D call TRBD1 (5 bases). The CDR3 has 12 amino acids. Looked up from germline, CDR1 is MNHEY and CDR2 is SVGAGI. V was trimmed by 6 bases and J by 6 bases, leaving 6 bases between them. The CDR3 reads CASRTVNSPLHF. The CDR3 nucleotides are TGTGCCAGCAGGACAGTTAATTCACCCCTCCACTTT.

V is TRBV27 and J is TRBJ2-6; no firm D call. This CDR3 comprises 15 residues. Trimming stripped 5 bases from V and 4 bases from J, with 12 bases between. Germline values: CDR1 MNHEY, CDR2 SMNVEV (reference sequence). Here the CDR3 reads CASSKRVSGANVLTF. Written as DNA, the CDR3 is TGTGCCAGCAGTAAAAGGGTATCAGGGGCCAACGTCCTGACTTTC.